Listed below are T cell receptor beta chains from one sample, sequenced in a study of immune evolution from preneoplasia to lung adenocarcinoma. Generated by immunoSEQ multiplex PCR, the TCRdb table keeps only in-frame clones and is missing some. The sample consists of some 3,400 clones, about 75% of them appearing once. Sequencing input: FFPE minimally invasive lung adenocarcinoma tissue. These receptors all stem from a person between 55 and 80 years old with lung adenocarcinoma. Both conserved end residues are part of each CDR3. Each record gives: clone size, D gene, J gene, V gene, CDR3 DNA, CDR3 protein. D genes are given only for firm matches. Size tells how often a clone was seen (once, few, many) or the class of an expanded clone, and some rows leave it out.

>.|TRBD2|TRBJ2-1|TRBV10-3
TGTGCCATCAGCACGACTAGCGGGAGAGGTGACAATGAGCAGTTCTTC
CAISTTSGRGDNEQFF
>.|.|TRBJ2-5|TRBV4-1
TGCGCCAGCAGCCAAGATCTTGGGCCGGAGACCCAGTACTTC
CASSQDLGPETQYF
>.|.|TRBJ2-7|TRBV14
TGTGCCAGCAGCCAAGATTCAGGGTTATTCTCCGAGCAGTACTTC
CASSQDSGLFSEQYF
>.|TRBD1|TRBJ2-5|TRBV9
TGTGCCAGCAGCGTTTCCGGGACAGGGGGGTGGGAGACCCAGTACTTC
CASSVSGTGGWETQYF
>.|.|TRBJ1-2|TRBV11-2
TGTGCCAGCGGTAACTCCAGGGGAGGCTACACCTTC
CASGNSRGGYTF
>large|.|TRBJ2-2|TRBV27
TGTGCCAGCCGGTTCACCGGGGAGCTGTTTTTT
CASRFTGELFF
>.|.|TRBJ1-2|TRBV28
TGTGCCAGCAGTATCCGGGACCCAGTCGGCTATGGCTACACCTTC
CASSIRDPVGYGYTF
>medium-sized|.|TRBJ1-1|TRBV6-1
TGTGCCAGCAGTGAAGAGGCAGGGGTGTACACTGAAGCTTTCTTT
CASSEEAGVYTEAFF
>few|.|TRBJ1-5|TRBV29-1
TGCAGCGTTGAATCGGGAGGGTCCCGTCGCAATCAGCCCCAGCATTTT
CSVESGGSRRNQPQHF
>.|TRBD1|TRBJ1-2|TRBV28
TGTGCCAGCAGTCCCGACAGGGCCGTCTATGGCTACACCTTC
CASSPDRAVYGYTF
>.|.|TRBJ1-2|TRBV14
TGTGCCAGCAGCCAAGATTTATTGGACAGCAACTATGGCTACACCTTC
CASSQDLLDSNYGYTF
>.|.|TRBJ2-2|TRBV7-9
TGTGCCAGCAGCCGCCGAAACACCGGGGAGCTGTTTTTT
CASSRRNTGELFF
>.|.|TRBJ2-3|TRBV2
TGTGCCAGCAGTGAATTTATAATGGATACGCAGTATTTT
CASSEFIMDTQYF
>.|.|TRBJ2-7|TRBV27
TGTGCCAGCAGGGGGCGGAACTCTGGAGCCGAGCAGTACTTC
CASRGRNSGAEQYF
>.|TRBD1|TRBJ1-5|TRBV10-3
TGTGCCGTAGGGACAGGGGATAGCAATCAGCCCCAGCATTTT
CAVGTGDSNQPQHF
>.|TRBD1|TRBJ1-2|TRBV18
TGTGCCAGCTCACCGCAACAGGGGGTCGACTATGGCTACACCTTC
CASSPQQGVDYGYTF
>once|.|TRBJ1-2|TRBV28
TGTGCCAGCAGTTTGTTCAGTCAAAACTATGGCTACACCTTC
CASSLFSQNYGYTF
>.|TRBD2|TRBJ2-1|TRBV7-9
TGTGCCAGCAGCTCAGGGACTAGCGGATACAATGAGCAGTTCTTC
CASSSGTSGYNEQFF
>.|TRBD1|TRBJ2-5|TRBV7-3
TGTGCCAGCAGCTTATCAGGGGGCCCGGGAGAGACCCAGTACTTC
CASSLSGGPGETQYF
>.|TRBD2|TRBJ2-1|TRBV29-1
TGCAGCGTGCCTAGCGGGAGGGTCCACGTCGATGAGCAGTTCTTC
CSVPSGRVHVDEQFF
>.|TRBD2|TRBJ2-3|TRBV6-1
TGTGCCAGCACCAACCCGTGGACTAGCGCAGATACGCAGTATTTT
CASTNPWTSADTQYF
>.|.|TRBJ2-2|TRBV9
TGTGCCAGCAGCGTAGTAGTAGGTGACCCCAAGGGCGGGGAGCTGTTTTTT
CASSVVVGDPKGGELFF
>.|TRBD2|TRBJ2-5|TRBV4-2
TGTGCCAGCAGCCAAGATCCGACTAGCGGGAGAGCCGAGACCCAGTACTTC
CASSQDPTSGRAETQYF
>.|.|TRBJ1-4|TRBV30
TGTGCCTGGAGTGGAGCTGACGGTGGTGAAAAACTGTTTTTT
CAWSGADGGEKLFF
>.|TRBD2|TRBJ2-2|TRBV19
TGTGCCAGTAGTGTCTTAGCGGGAGGGGAAACCGGGGAGCTGTTTTTT
CASSVLAGGETGELFF
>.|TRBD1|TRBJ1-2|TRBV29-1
TGCAGCGTTGGGGGGGGACAGGGAGATTATGGCTACACCTTC
CSVGGGQGDYGYTF
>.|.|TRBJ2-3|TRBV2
TGTGCCAGCATGAGTGGGCGCGCAGATACGCAGTATTTT
CASMSGRADTQYF
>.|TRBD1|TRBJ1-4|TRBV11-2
TGTGCCAGCAGCGCCGCAGGGGGCGCGAAGATGTTTTTT
CASSAAGGAKMFF
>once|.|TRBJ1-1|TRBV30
TGTGCCTGGAGTGTACGAGGACACAACACTGAAGCTTTCTTT
CAWSVRGHNTEAFF
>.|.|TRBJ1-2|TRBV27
TGTGCCAGCAGTTTGGCGTGGAACTATGGCTACACCTTC
CASSLAWNYGYTF
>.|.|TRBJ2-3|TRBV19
TGTGCCAGTAGGAGGGGGTTAGGGGCAAGCACAGATACGCAGTATTTT
CASRRGLGASTDTQYF
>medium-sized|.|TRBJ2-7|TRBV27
TGTGCCAGCAGTTCAGAGACTCGACGGTACGAGCAGTACTTC
CASSSETRRYEQYF
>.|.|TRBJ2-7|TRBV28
TGTGCCAGCAGCTCGTGGGCGGGGGAGCAGTACTTC
CASSSWAGEQYF
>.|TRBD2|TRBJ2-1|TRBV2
TGTGCCAGCAGGGGACCCTCGAGCGGGAGCTCCTACAATGAGCAGTTCTTC
CASRGPSSGSSYNEQFF
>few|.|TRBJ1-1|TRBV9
TGTGCCAGCAGCGTAGAAAGGACGTCTGAAGCTTTCTTT
CASSVERTSEAFF
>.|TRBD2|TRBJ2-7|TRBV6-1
TGTGCCAGCAAAGGACCGGGAGGAGATACGGGAGAGCAGTACTTC
CASKGPGGDTGEQYF
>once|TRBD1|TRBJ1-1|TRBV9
TGTGCCAGCAGCGTAGGCACAGGGGTTTTGGGCACTGAAGCTTTCTTT
CASSVGTGVLGTEAFF
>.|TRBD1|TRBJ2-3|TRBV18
TGTGCCAGCTCACTGGGGACAGGCGGGGATACGCAGTATTTT
CASSLGTGGDTQYF
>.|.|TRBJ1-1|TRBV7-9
TGTGCCAGCAGCTCCCCGGCCGGGGGTAACACTGAAGCTTTCTTT
CASSSPAGGNTEAFF
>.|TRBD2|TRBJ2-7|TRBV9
TGTGCCAGCAGCGTAGTGGGGACTAGCACCGAGCAGTACTTC
CASSVVGTSTEQYF
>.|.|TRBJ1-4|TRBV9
TGTGCCAGCAGCGCGGACGGACGACTGGGAAAACTGTTTTTT
CASSADGRLGKLFF
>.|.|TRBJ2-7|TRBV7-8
TGTGCCAGCAGCTCCACCCCGACATTAAACGAGCAGTACTTC
CASSSTPTLNEQYF
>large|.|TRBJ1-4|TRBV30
TGTGCCTGGAGTGTACATGGGGCTAAGGAAGAAAAACTGTTTTTT
CAWSVHGAKEEKLFF
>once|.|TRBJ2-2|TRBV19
TGTGCCAGTAGTATCTGGGGGCGAGCCGGGGAGCTGTTTTTT
CASSIWGRAGELFF
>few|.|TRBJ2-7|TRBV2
TGTGCCAGCAGTGGGGCCTCCTACGAGCAGTACTTC
CASSGASYEQYF
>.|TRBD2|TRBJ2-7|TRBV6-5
TGTGCCAGCAGGCATCCTAGCGGGCTTACCTACGAGCAGTACTTC
CASRHPSGLTYEQYF
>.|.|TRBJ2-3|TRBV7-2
TGTGCCAGCAGCTTAAGGCAGGGCGGTAGTACAGATACGCAGTATTTT
CASSLRQGGSTDTQYF
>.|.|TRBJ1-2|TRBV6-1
TGTGCCAGCAGTGATATGGGACGGCCGGATGGCTACACCTTC
CASSDMGRPDGYTF
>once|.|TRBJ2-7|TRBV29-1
TGCAGCGTTGCTAGTTCATTCTACGAGCAGTACTTC
CSVASSFYEQYF
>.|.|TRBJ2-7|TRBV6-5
TGTGCCAGCAGTTACGAGGCGGGGTCTCTCTACGAGCAGTACTTC
CASSYEAGSLYEQYF
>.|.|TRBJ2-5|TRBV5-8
TGTGCCAGCAGCTTTGTTATGTTAAGTTTTGCACGAGAGACCCAGTACTTC
CASSFVMLSFARETQYF
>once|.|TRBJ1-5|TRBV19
TGTGCCAGTAGCGTACAGGGAGGTTGGCAGCCCCAGCATTTT
CASSVQGGWQPQHF
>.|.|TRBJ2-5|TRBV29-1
TGCAGCGTTGGGGAACCCCAAGAGACCCAGTACTTC
CSVGEPQETQYF
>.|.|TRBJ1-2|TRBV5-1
TGCGCCAGCAGCCAAAACCGTGAGGACCACACCTTC
CASSQNREDHTF